Below, 24 T cell receptor beta chains from the same sample are listed, as sequenced in a study of regulatory dendritic cells for organ transplantation (dated by TCRdb to the late 2010s). The library was produced with the immunoSEQ multiplex PCR assay. The table comes from immuneACCESS by way of TCRdb, which keeps in-frame sequences with V and J called. Part of the clones is missing from these tables; in studies checked, under half for an unresolved V gene and the rest for unknown reasons. The sample table lists under 25,000 clones, roughly 69% of them with a count of one. About 0.84% of the sample belongs to the ten largest clones. Material for sequencing was memory CD4+ T cells from blood. In light of the paper, this sample's cell subset or site label describes: CD45RO+ memory T cells. The source is a human donor in good health.

V and J are TRBV2 and TRBJ2-3; 9 bases are a match to TRBD1. Germline CDR1 and CDR2: SNHLY and FYNNEI. Trimming removed 6 bases from V and 5 bases from J; junction bases left unmatched: 6. This CDR3 is 14 amino acids long. The CDR3 DNA sequence: TGTGCCAGCAGCAAGGACAGGGGAGGAGATACGCAGTATTTT. The encoded protein is CASSKDRGGDTQYF.

This clone occurred a few times. This chain joins TRBV11-3 and TRBJ2-1; a weak D match, TRBD2 (6 bases). The CDR3 consists of 14 residues. Germline-derived CDR1 and CDR2 are SGHNT and YENEEA. Trimming shortened V by 6 bases and J by 5 bases, and 14 bases separated the two germline ends. DNA of the CDR3: TGTGCCAGCAGTCGGAACCGCGGGGACAATGAGCAGTTCTTC. Translating it yields CASSRNRGDNEQFF.

The rearrangement uses TRBV7-2 and TRBJ2-7, with D perhaps TRBD1 (7 bases). Germline V gives CDR1 SGHTA, CDR2 FQGNSA. This CDR3 comprises 19 residues. The V gene lost 1 base and the J gene lost 0 bases, with 22 bases spanning the gap. CDR3 protein: CASSLVGGQYSLSSYEQYF. For the CDR3, the DNA is TGTGCCAGCAGCTTAGTGGGGGGACAGTATTCCCTGAGCTCCTACGAGCAGTACTTC. Full variable domain (rest looked up from reference TRBV7-2 and TRBJ2-7): GAGVSQSPSNKVTEKGKDVELRCDPISGHTALYWYRQSLGQGLEFLIYFQGNSAPDKSGLPSDRFSAERTGGSVSTLTIQRTQQEDSAVYLCASSLVGGQYSLSSYEQYFGPGTRLTVT.

This clone was picked up one time. The chain uses TRBV9 and TRBJ1-1, with D unresolved. The CDR3 is 15 residues long. V gave up 4 bases and J gave up 1 base, with 14 bases separating them. Germline V gene sequence: CDR1 SGDLS, CDR2 YYNGEE. The CDR3 is CASSPARRANTEAFF. Written as DNA, the CDR3 is TGTGCCAGCAGCCCCGCACGGAGGGCGAACACTGAAGCTTTCTTT.

The V call is TRBV5-5, the J call TRBJ2-1; tentative D call: TRBD2 (7 bases). Trimming stripped 2 bases from V and 10 bases from J, with 16 bases between. Looked up from germline, CDR1 is SGHKS and CDR2 is YYEKEE (reference sequence). This CDR3 contains 14 residues. The CDR3 protein is CASSLVGGAVEQFF. CDR3 coding DNA: TGTGCCAGCAGCTTAGTAGGGGGGGCGGTCGAGCAGTTCTTC.

The chain is built from TRBV6-5 and TRBJ1-2; 9 bases fit TRBD1. The germline gives CDR1 MNHEY, CDR2 SVGAGI. Germline trimming cut 6 bases from V and 5 bases from J; bases unmatched to any gene: 10. The CDR3 length is 15 residues. Here the CDR3 reads CASSKRDRDRYGYTF. The CDR3 DNA reads TGTGCCAGCAGCAAACGGGACAGGGACCGATATGGCTACACCTTC.

This clone was counted only a few times. V gene TRBV4-1 combines with J gene TRBJ2-1; 12 positions match TRBD2. The germline gives CDR1 MGHRA, CDR2 YSYEKL. J lost 4 bases, V lost 4 bases, and 8 bases had no gene match. CDR3 length equals 17 residues. CDR3 loop: CASSRGGLAGMYNEQFF. In nucleotides, the CDR3 is TGCGCCAGCAGCCGAGGTGGACTAGCGGGGATGTACAATGAGCAGTTCTTC.

The V gene is TRBV5-1, the J gene TRBJ2-5, with D tentatively TRBD2 (5 bases). The V gene's germline CDR1 is SGHRS and CDR2 YFSETQ. The ends were cut back, 4 bases at V and 1 base at J, with 14 bases in the middle. This CDR3 contains 15 residues. The CDR3 bases are TGCGCCAGCAGCCCACTAGGGAACACCCAAGAGACCCAGTACTTC. Its protein product is CASSPLGNTQETQYF.

The V call is TRBV5-1, the J call TRBJ1-4; 8 positions match TRBD1. V lost 3 bases and J lost 7; bases outside the gene matches: 8. In germline, CDR1 is SGHRS, CDR2 YFSETQ. The CDR3 totals 15 residues. CDR3 loop: CASSWGQATGEKLFF. The CDR3, as DNA: TGCGCCAGCAGCTGGGGACAGGCGACGGGTGAAAAACTGTTTTTT.

V gene TRBV7-2 combines with J gene TRBJ2-3; D may be TRBD1 (5 bases). Trimming left V 5 bases short and J 1 base short, with 10 bases between. CDR3 size: 14 residues. The germline gives CDR1 SGHTA, CDR2 FQGNSA. The chain's CDR3 is CASSPFRGTDTQYF. In DNA, the CDR3 is TGTGCCAGCAGCCCTTTCAGGGGCACAGATACGCAGTATTTT.

V and J are TRBV7-2 and TRBJ1-2, with 7 positions matching TRBD1. The CDR3 extends over 13 amino acids. Per germline, CDR1 SGHTA and CDR2 FQGNSA. Trimming took 4 bases from V and 6 from J; bases not matched to a gene: 5. The CDR3 DNA reads as TGTGCCAGCAGCTCGTCGACAGGGAATGGCTACACCTTC. Translation: CASSSSTGNGYTF.

The chain couples TRBV9 to TRBJ2-1, with 9 bases matching TRBD2. The V gene's germline CDR1 is SGDLS and CDR2 YYNGEE. V gave up 2 bases and J gave up 7 bases; unmatched junction bases: 7. This CDR3 region has 15 residues. CDR3 DNA: TGTGCCAGCAGCGTTAGCGGGGGAATCGGGAATGAGCAGTTCTTC. This codes for CASSVSGGIGNEQFF.

V gene TRBV5-1 combines with J gene TRBJ2-3; 7 bases map to TRBD1. CDR1 is SGHRS, CDR2 YFSETQ, per germline. The CDR3 is 17 residues long. After removal of 0 bases from V and 6 bases from J, the junction contained 13 bases not matched to a gene. Here the CDR3 DNA reads TGCGCCAGCAGCTTGGAACCACCTGGGACAGTGAGCGATACGCAGTATTTT. Amino acid sequence: CASSLEPPGTVSDTQYF.

The rearrangement joins TRBV5-1 to TRBJ2-1; 7 bases line up with TRBD2. Germline trimming cut 4 bases from V and 3 bases from J; bases unmatched to any gene: 7. This CDR3 comprises 15 residues. Germline values: CDR1 SGHRS, CDR2 YFSETQ. The CDR3 reads CASSEISGDYNEQFF. CDR3 bases: TGCGCCAGCAGCGAAATAAGCGGGGACTACAATGAGCAGTTCTTC.

The CDR3 DNA reads TGTGCCAGCAGTTTACAGGGTCAGGTCTGGAAACTGTTTTTT. Its translation is CASSLQGQVWKLFF. This sequence joins TRBV28 and TRBJ1-4, with D possibly matching TRBD1 (5 bases). Trimming pared 2 bases from V and 11 bases from J, leaving 15 bases between. This CDR3 region has 14 residues. CDR1 MDHEN and CDR2 SYDVKM come from the germline V gene.

The chain employs TRBV2 and TRBJ2-2, with D unresolved. The CDR3 covers 15 residues. V lost 8 bases and J lost 0, with 13 bases in between. Germline CDR1 reads SNHLY; CDR2 reads FYNNEI. In DNA form, the CDR3 reads TGTGCCAGCCGTCAAACAGCATCGAACACCGGGGAGCTGTTTTTT. It encodes CASRQTASNTGELFF.

The sample holds one count of this clone. The CDR3 nucleotides read TGCGCCAGCAGCTTGGATGGGGCCGAGAACAATGAGCAGTTCTTC. It yields the protein CASSLDGAENNEQFF. The rearrangement joins TRBV5-1 to TRBJ2-1, with D possibly TRBD1 on 5 matching bases. Germline V gene data show CDR1 as SGHRS and CDR2 as YFSETQ. V was clipped by 0 bases and J by 5 bases, with 12 bases between them. This CDR3 is built from 15 residues.

Only a few counts were recorded for this clone. The rearrangement uses TRBV18 and TRBJ2-1; possible D gene TRBD1, 6 bases. The ends were cut back, 3 bases at V and 7 bases at J, with 7 bases in the middle. This CDR3 spans 12 amino acids. CDR1 and CDR2 from the germline V gene are KGHSH and LQKENI. Here the CDR3 DNA reads TGTGCCAGCTCACCGGACAGTAATGAGCAGTTCTTC. Encoded protein: CASSPDSNEQFF.

The chain employs TRBV25-1 and TRBJ2-5; 11 nucleotides match TRBD2. The ends lost 3 bases at V and 5 bases at J; junction bases unmatched: 5. The V gene's germline CDR1 is MGHDK and CDR2 SYGVNS. This CDR3 contains 15 residues. CDR3 region: CASSETSGAGETQYF. In DNA, the CDR3 is TGTGCCAGCAGTGAGACTAGCGGGGCAGGGGAGACCCAGTACTTC.

J is TRBJ2-2 and V is TRBV5-4; 7 nucleotides align to TRBD2. J was trimmed by 4 bases and V by 0 bases; bases with no gene match: 3. CDR3 length: 15 residues. Germline values: CDR1 SGHNT, CDR2 YYREEE (reference sequence). CDR3 coding DNA: TGTGCCAGCAGCTTGGGGGGGGGTAGCACCGGGGAGCTGTTTTTT. Translated, it gives CASSLGGGSTGELFF.

CDR3 in DNA: TGTGCCAGCAGCGTAGGGGGGACAGGCACAGATACGCAGTATTTT. It yields the protein CASSVGGTGTDTQYF. This chain links TRBV9 with TRBJ2-3; TRBD1 matches at 7 bases. V gave up 0 bases and J gave up 1 base; unmatched junction bases: 2. CDR3 length: 15 residues. CDR1 SGDLS and CDR2 YYNGEE come from the germline V gene.

The chain recombines TRBV4-3 with TRBJ2-1, with 10 positions matching TRBD1. J gave up 10 bases and V 4 bases, and 4 bases lay outside the gene matches. CDR1 LGHNA and CDR2 YSLEER come from the germline V gene. This CDR3 is 13 amino acids long. The CDR3 region is CASSRDRGREQFF. Here the CDR3 DNA reads TGCGCCAGCAGCCGCGACAGGGGGCGGGAGCAGTTCTTC.

The V call is TRBV6-5, the J call TRBJ2-2; 8 positions agree with TRBD2. The CDR3 is made up of 14 amino acids. J was trimmed by 6 bases and V by 7 bases; bases with no gene match: 7. Germline V gene sequence: CDR1 MNHEY, CDR2 SVGAGI. The CDR3: CASKPGLEPGELFF. CDR3 nucleotides: TGTGCCAGCAAACCGGGACTAGAACCCGGGGAGCTGTTTTTT.

The rearrangement links TRBV9 to TRBJ2-5, with TRBD2 matching 8 bases. The CDR3 covers 16 residues. After removal of 0 bases from V and 5 bases from J, the junction contained 9 bases not matched to a gene. CDR1 SGDLS and CDR2 YYNGEE come from the germline V gene. The DNA of the CDR3 is TGTGCCAGCAGCGTAGCTGGGGCGGGGGGAGCGGAGACCCAGTACTTC. Protein sequence: CASSVAGAGGAETQYF.